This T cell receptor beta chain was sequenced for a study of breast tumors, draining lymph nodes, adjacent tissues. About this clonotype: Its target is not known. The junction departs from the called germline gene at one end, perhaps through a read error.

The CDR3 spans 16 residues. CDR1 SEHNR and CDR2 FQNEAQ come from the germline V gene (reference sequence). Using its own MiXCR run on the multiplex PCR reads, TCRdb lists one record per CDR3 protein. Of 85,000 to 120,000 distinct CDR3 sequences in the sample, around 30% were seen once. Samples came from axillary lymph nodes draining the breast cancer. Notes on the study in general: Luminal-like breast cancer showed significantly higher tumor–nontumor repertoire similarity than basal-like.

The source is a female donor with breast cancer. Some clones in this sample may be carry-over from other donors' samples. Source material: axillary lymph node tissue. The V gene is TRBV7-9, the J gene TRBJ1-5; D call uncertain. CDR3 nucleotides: TGTGCCAGTAGCTTAGCGAGCCCCCCAGGCCAGCAGCCCCAGCATTTT. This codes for CASSLASPPGQQPQHF. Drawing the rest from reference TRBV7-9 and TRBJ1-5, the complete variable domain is DTGVSQNPRHKITKRGQNVTFRCDPISEHNRLYWYRQTLGQGPEFLTYFQNEAQLEKSRLLSDRFSAERPKGSFSTLEIQRTEQGDSAMYLCASSLASPPGQQPQHFGDGTRLSIL.